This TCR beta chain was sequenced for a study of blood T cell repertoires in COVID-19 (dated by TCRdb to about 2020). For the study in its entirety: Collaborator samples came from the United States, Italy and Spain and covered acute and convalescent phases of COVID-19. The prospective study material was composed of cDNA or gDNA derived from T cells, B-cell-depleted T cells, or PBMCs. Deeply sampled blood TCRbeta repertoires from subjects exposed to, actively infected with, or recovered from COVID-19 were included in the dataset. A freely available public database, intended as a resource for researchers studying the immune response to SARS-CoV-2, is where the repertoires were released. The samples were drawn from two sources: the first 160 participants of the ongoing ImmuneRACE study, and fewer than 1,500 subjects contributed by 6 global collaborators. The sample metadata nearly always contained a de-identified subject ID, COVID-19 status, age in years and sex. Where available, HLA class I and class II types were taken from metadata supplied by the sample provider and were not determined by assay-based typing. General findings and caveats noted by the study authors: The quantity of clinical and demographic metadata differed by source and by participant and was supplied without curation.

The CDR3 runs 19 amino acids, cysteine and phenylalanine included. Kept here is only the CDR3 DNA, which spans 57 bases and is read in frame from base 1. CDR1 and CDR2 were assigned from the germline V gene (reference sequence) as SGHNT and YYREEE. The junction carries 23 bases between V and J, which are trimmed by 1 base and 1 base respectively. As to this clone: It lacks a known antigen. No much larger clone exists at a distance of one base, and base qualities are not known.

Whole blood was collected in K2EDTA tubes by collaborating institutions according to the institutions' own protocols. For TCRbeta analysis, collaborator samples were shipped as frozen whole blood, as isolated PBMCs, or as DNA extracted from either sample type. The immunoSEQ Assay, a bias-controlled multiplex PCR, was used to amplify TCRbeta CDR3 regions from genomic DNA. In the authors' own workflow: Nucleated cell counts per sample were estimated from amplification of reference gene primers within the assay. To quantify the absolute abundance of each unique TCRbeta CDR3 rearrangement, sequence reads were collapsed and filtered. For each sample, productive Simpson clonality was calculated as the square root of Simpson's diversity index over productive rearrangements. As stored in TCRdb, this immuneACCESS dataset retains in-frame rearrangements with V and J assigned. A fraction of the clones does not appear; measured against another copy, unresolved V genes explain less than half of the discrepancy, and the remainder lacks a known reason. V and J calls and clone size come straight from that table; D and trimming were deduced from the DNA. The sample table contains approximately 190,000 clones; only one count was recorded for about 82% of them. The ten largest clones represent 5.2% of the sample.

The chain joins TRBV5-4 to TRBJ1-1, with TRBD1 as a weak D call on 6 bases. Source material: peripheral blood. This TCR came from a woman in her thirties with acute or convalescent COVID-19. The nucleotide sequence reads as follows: TGTGCCAGCAGCTTGATCTACGGGTCTATGGGACAACCGAACACTGAAGCTTTCTTT. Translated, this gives CASSLIYGSMGQPNTEAFF.